These 19 T cell receptor beta chains originate from one sample sequenced in a study of blood T cell repertoires in COVID-19. TCRdb keeps only in-frame clones here, not all; method: immunoSEQ multiplex PCR. The data contain over 150,000 clones, roughly 71% of them singletons. The sequenced sample consisted of peripheral blood. Receptors originate from a woman of 80 years or more with acute or convalescent COVID-19.

The V call is TRBV19, the J call TRBJ1-2; D is ambiguous. The CDR3 has 14 amino acids. CDR1 and CDR2 from the germline V gene are LNHDA and SQIVND (reference sequence). The ends were cut back, 2 bases at V and 4 bases at J, with 11 bases in the middle. CDR3 residues: CASSISSLIYGYTF. CDR3 DNA: TGTGCCAGTAGTATATCTTCACTTATCTATGGCTACACCTTC.

The chain recombines TRBV7-9 with TRBJ1-4; possibly TRBD1 for D (6 bases). The CDR3 is 15 amino acids. Trimming left V 5 bases short and J 0 bases short, with 10 bases between. CDR1 and CDR2 (germline): SEHNR, FQNEAQ (reference sequence). The CDR3 loop is CASSPDSATNEKLFF. CDR3 in DNA: TGTGCCAGCAGCCCGGACAGCGCAACTAATGAAAAACTGTTTTTT.

In its sample, this clone was seen a few times. DNA of the CDR3: TGTGCCAGTAGTAACCGGGACTTTCTCAATGAGCAGTTCTTC. Protein sequence: CASSNRDFLNEQFF. This sequence joins TRBV19 and TRBJ2-1; weak D call: TRBD2 (6 bases). This CDR3 spans 14 amino acids. From germline, CDR1 is LNHDA and CDR2 SQIVND (reference sequence). The germline V and J ends were trimmed by 4 bases and 6 bases, with 13 bases remaining between them.

The chain combines TRBV10-3 with TRBJ1-4, with 8 bases that match TRBD1. J lost 1 base, V lost 6 bases, and 1 base had no gene match. The germline V gene encodes CDR1 ENHRY and CDR2 SYGVKD. The CDR3 is made up of 14 amino acids. CDR3 region: CAIRGTGTNEKLFF. The CDR3 DNA sequence: TGTGCCATCAGAGGGACAGGAACTAATGAAAAACTGTTTTTT.

This chain connects TRBV6-6 to TRBJ2-7, with 8 positions matching TRBD1. The CDR3 loop spans 14 amino acids. V dropped 0 bases and J dropped 6; count of bases not matched to a gene: 4. The germline V gene encodes CDR1 MNHNY and CDR2 SVGAGI (reference sequence). The CDR3 loop is CASSYSTGETEQYF. The CDR3 DNA is TGTGCCAGCAGTTACTCGACAGGGGAGACCGAGCAGTACTTC.

The gene calls are TRBV6-1 and TRBJ2-3; TRBD1 agrees at 10 bases. V was pared by 1 base and J by 4 bases, with 11 bases of the junction left unmatched. This CDR3 has 18 amino acids. Germline values: CDR1 MNHNS, CDR2 SASEGT. The CDR3 sequence is CASSEDEDGTGASDTQYF. The CDR3 DNA follows: TGTGCCAGCAGTGAAGATGAGGATGGGACAGGGGCATCAGATACGCAGTATTTT.

The rearrangement uses TRBV30 and TRBJ1-6, with D unclear. The CDR3 contains 13 residues. The V end lost 2 bases, the J end lost 3 bases, and 5 bases lay between the germline ends. Germline V gene sequence: CDR1 GTSNPN, CDR2 SVGIG (reference sequence). The CDR3 protein is CAWSQDYNSPLHF. In nucleotides, the CDR3 is TGTGCCTGGAGTCAGGACTATAATTCACCCCTCCACTTT. Based on the CDR3 plus reference TRBV30 and TRBJ1-6, the full variable domain is SQTIHQWPATLVQPVGSPLSLECTVEGTSNPNLYWYRQAAGRGLQLLFYSVGIGQISSEVPQNLSASRPQDRQFILSSKKLLLSDSGFYLCAWSQDYNSPLHFGNGTRLTVT.

The genes are TRBV4-1 and TRBJ2-5, with TRBD2 identical over 12 bases. The CDR3 contains 18 residues. V shed 0 bases and J 5 bases; nucleotides not matched to a gene: 10. The germline gives CDR1 MGHRA, CDR2 YSYEKL. The CDR3 coding sequence is TGCGCCAGCAGCCAAGAATTGGCTAGCGGGAGGGCCTCGGAGACCCAGTACTTC. Protein product: CASSQELASGRASETQYF.

The genes are TRBV3-1 (or the pseudogene TRBV3-2) and TRBJ2-5; 8 bases agree with TRBD2. Looked up from germline, CDR1 is LGHDT and CDR2 is YNNKEL (reference sequence). The CDR3 runs 15 residues. V lost 0 bases, J lost 6 bases, and 6 bases stayed unmatched. CDR3 in amino acids: CASSQDGLAVKTQYF. The CDR3 bases are TGTGCCAGCAGCCAAGACGGACTAGCTGTCAAGACCCAGTACTTC.

The rearrangement uses TRBV28 and TRBJ2-4; weak D call: TRBD1 (5 bases). V was pared by 2 bases and J by 0 bases, with 11 bases between. CDR3 size: 16 residues. Germline assignment: CDR1 MDHEN and CDR2 SYDVKM. The CDR3 sequence: CASSLDAGKAKNIQYF. The CDR3 nucleotides are TGTGCCAGCAGTTTAGATGCAGGGAAAGCCAAAAACATTCAGTACTTC.

V and J are TRBV19 and TRBJ2-7; 15 bases are shared with TRBD2. Germline V gene data show CDR1 as LNHDA and CDR2 as SQIVND (reference sequence). With 1 base clipped from V and 3 bases from J, the junction kept 4 bases outside the gene matches. The CDR3 is made up of 17 amino acids. Written as DNA, the CDR3 is TGTGCCAGTAGTATAGGTGGACTAGCGGGAGGGCTCTACGAGCAGTACTTC. This encodes CASSIGGLAGGLYEQYF.

This clone was seen more than once but under ten times. V is TRBV27 and J is TRBJ2-7; maybe TRBD2 (6 bases). Trimming took 6 bases from V and 3 from J, leaving 15 bases between them. The CDR3 extends over 14 amino acids. The V gene's germline CDR1 is MNHEY and CDR2 SMNVEV (reference sequence). In DNA, the CDR3 is TGTGCCAGCAGCCGGGACTTCACTCTCTACGAGCAGTACTTC. Amino acids: CASSRDFTLYEQYF.

The rearrangement uses TRBV5-1 and TRBJ2-7; D gene ambiguous. This CDR3 has 14 amino acids. V dropped 0 bases and J dropped 1 base, with 8 bases sitting between them. CDR1 and CDR2 (germline): SGHRS, YFSETQ. CDR3 DNA: TGCGCCAGCAGCTTGGGGGCCGCGTCCTACGAGCAGTACTTC. As protein: CASSLGAASYEQYF.

J is TRBJ2-5 and V is TRBV7-2; D might be TRBD2 (6 bases). Germline V lookup: CDR1 SGHTA, CDR2 FQGNSA. The CDR3 is 15 residues long. Trimming removed 4 bases at V and 2 bases at J, with 14 bases between. The CDR3 here is CASSWTINSQETQYF. The CDR3 DNA is TGTGCCAGCAGCTGGACTATAAATTCGCAAGAGACCCAGTACTTC.

Comments on this clone: Different DNA sequences within this sample yield the same CDR3. V is TRBV6-2 or TRBV6-3 and J is TRBJ1-5, with D hard to call. Between the trimmed V and J ends, which lost 0 bases and 6 bases, there was a span of 6 bases. The CDR3 spans 13 residues. The germline gives CDR1 MNHEY, CDR2 SVGEGT. The CDR3 coding sequence is TGTGCCAGCAGTTACTCGAGTGGTCAGCCCCAGCATTTT. Translated, it gives CASSYSSGQPQHF.

CDR3 in DNA: TGTGCCAGCAGTTACTTTGACAGGGTGGGACGTGGGGGCTACACCTTC. The encoded protein is CASSYFDRVGRGGYTF. The J gene is TRBJ1-2, the V gene TRBV6-5; TRBD1 aligns across 7 bases. The germline gives CDR1 MNHEY, CDR2 SVGAGI. V was clipped by 1 base and J by 8 bases; unmatched bases: 13. This CDR3 contains 16 residues.

The CDR3 reads CASSIGEDTEAFF. CDR3 bases: TGTGCCAGTAGTATAGGAGAGGACACTGAAGCTTTCTTT. This chain links TRBV19 with TRBJ1-1; the D is unclear. Trimming removed 1 base from V and 3 bases from J, with 6 bases in between. This CDR3 is 13 amino acids long. The germline V gene has CDR1 LNHDA and CDR2 SQIVND (reference sequence).

The chain links TRBV18 to TRBJ1-1; D is undetermined. The CDR3 length is 14 residues. The V end was cut by 3 bases, the J end by 1 base, with 9 bases between. Per germline, CDR1 KGHSH and CDR2 LQKENI. The CDR3 bases are TGTGCCAGCTCACCTCTCCCTCGGAACACTGAAGCTTTCTTT. Residues: CASSPLPRNTEAFF.

CDR3 region: CATSRGLAGGIDEQFF. The CDR3 DNA is TGTGCCACCAGCAGGGGACTAGCGGGAGGTATAGATGAGCAGTTCTTC. The chain uses TRBV15 and TRBJ2-1; 15 positions agree with TRBD2. The CDR3 length is 16 residues. The germline gives CDR1 LNHNV, CDR2 YYDKDF (reference sequence). V shed 3 bases and J 8 bases; nucleotides not matched to a gene: 5.